The 22 T cell receptor beta chains below were found in one sample sequenced in a study of CD8 T cells in ankylosing spondylitis. Overall study findings and caveats: What appeared characteristic of ankylosing spondylitis blood was a TCR beta motif of fewer than ten highly homologous variants.

Their specific antigens are unknown. MiXCR, applied by TCRdb to the 5' RACE reads, yields one record per CDR3 protein. The profile covers under 950,000 distinct CDR3 sequences, with under 20% appearing a single time and about a fifth taken by the ten largest. The material sequenced was blood, either unsorted or a sorted T cell fraction (not recorded which). Receptors originate from a male donor with ankylosing spondylitis.

This clonotype was counted many times. The chain has TRBV24-1 and TRBJ2-5; D is possibly TRBD1 (6 bases). This CDR3 is 15 amino acids long. V was trimmed by 3 bases and J by 5 bases, leaving 15 bases between them. The germline V gene encodes CDR1 KGHDR and CDR2 SFDVKD. CDR3 sequence: CATSDLDRFGETQYF. CDR3 DNA sequence: TGTGCCACCAGTGATCTGGACAGATTTGGGGAGACCCAGTACTTC.

This clonotype was found a few times. The chain joins TRBV30 to TRBJ1-4; D might be TRBD1 (5 bases). CDR1 GTSNPN and CDR2 SVGIG come from the germline V gene (reference sequence). V was pared by 5 bases and J by 4 bases, with 17 bases between. The CDR3 contains 15 residues. CDR3 DNA sequence: TGTGCCTGGCGCGCGTTGACAGACGGTAATGAAAAACTGTTTTTT. Translating gives CAWRALTDGNEKLFF. Combining the CDR3 with reference TRBV30 and TRBJ1-4 gives the whole variable domain SQTIHQWPATLVQPVGSPLSLECTVEGTSNPNLYWYRQAAGRGLQLLFYSVGIGQISSEVPQNLSASRPQDRQFILSSKKLLLSDSGFYLCAWRALTDGNEKLFFGSGTQLSVL.

This clonotype has only a few counts. This chain connects TRBV5-8 to TRBJ1-2; D ambiguous. V lost 0 bases to trimming and J lost 0 bases, with 9 bases between them. The germline gives CDR1 SGHTS, CDR2 YDEGEE. CDR3 length: 15 amino acids. In DNA form, the CDR3 reads TGTGCCAGCAGCTTGGCCTATATGGCTAACTATGGCTACACCTTC. It specifies CASSLAYMANYGYTF.

This chain connects TRBV7-3 to TRBJ1-5; 7 nucleotides line up with TRBD1. The CDR3 has 15 residues. J lost 3 bases, V lost 1 base, and 3 bases had no gene match. The germline V gene encodes CDR1 SGHTA and CDR2 FQGTGA. The CDR3 DNA reads TGTGCCAGCAGCTTAAGGGGACAGATCAATCAGCCCCAGCATTTT. Translation gives CASSLRGQINQPQHF. Drawing the rest from reference TRBV7-3 and TRBJ1-5, the complete variable domain is GAGVSQTPSNKVTEKGKYVELRCDPISGHTALYWYRQSLGQGPEFLIYFQGTGAADDSGLPNDRFFAVRPEGSVSTLKIQRTERGDSAVYLCASSLRGQINQPQHFGDGTRLSIL.

This clonotype was recorded a few times. This chain connects TRBV7-8 to TRBJ1-5; possibly TRBD1 for D (6 bases). Germline loops: CDR1 SGHVS, CDR2 FQNEAQ. This CDR3 contains 17 residues. Trimming removed 5 bases from V and 11 bases from J, with 28 bases in between. The chain's CDR3 is CASSPLGHTGPKGAQHF. The DNA of the CDR3 is TGTGCCAGCAGCCCGCTGGGGCACACAGGGCCGAAGGGGGCCCAGCATTTT.

This clonotype was observed a handful of times. The V call is TRBV19, the J call TRBJ2-7, with TRBD1 matching over 7 bases. This CDR3 region has 14 residues. The junction had 9 bases not matched to a gene; V was cut back by 8 bases and J by 2 bases. Germline CDR1 and CDR2: LNHDA and SQIVND (reference sequence). The DNA for the CDR3 is TGTGCCAGTTCCCGGGACAGTAATACCTACGAGCAGTACTTC. Its translation is CASSRDSNTYEQYF.

The chain carries TRBV12-3 or TRBV12-4 and TRBJ2-2; 7 bases line up with TRBD2. There are 20 residues in the CDR3. Trimming removed 4 bases from V and 4 bases from J; junction bases left unmatched: 21. CDR3 region: CASSWGDYRLSLFATGELFF. CDR3 DNA sequence: TGTGCCAGCAGTTGGGGGGACTACCGGTTGTCCCTTTTCGCCACCGGGGAGCTGTTTTTT.

This clonotype showed up just a few times. The V gene is TRBV29-1, the J gene TRBJ2-7; possible D gene TRBD1, 6 bases. The CDR3 totals 12 residues. CDR1 and CDR2 from the germline V gene are SQVTM and ANQGSEA. V was trimmed by 6 bases and J by 0 bases, leaving 9 bases between them. CDR3 amino acids: CSVMTGSYEQYF. The CDR3 DNA sequence: TGCAGCGTGATGACAGGCTCCTACGAGCAGTACTTC.

The gene calls are TRBV6-1 and TRBJ2-7; unclear D gene. Between the trimmed V and J ends, which lost 5 bases and 3 bases, there was a span of 14 bases. Germline V gene sequence: CDR1 MNHNS, CDR2 SASEGT. This CDR3 contains 14 residues. The DNA for the CDR3 is TGTGCCAGCAGTCCCCTTGGCGGAATCTACGAGCAGTACTTC. Translated, it gives CASSPLGGIYEQYF.

The chain couples TRBV16 to TRBJ2-7; the match to TRBD2 covers 10 bases. The V and J ends lost 1 base and 1 base, in that order; junction bases with no gene match: 1. This CDR3 region has 15 residues. Germline V gene lookup returns CDR1 KGHSY and CDR2 FQNENV. The CDR3 region has the DNA TGTGCCAGCAGCCAATTAGCGGGGGGTTCCTACGAGCAGTACTTC. Protein sequence: CASSQLAGGSYEQYF.

This clonotype has only a few counts. The V gene is TRBV5-1, the J gene TRBJ2-2; 9 nucleotides line up with TRBD2. Trimming took 0 bases from V and 6 from J; bases not matched to a gene: 6. This CDR3 contains 16 residues. Germline loops: CDR1 SGHRS, CDR2 YFSETQ. The CDR3: CASSLALAGVSGELFF. CDR3 coding DNA: TGCGCCAGCAGCTTGGCCTTAGCGGGGGTATCCGGGGAGCTGTTTTTT.

This clonotype turned up a few times. This chain connects TRBV4-1 to TRBJ2-3; the match to TRBD1 covers 10 bases. CDR3 size: 17 residues. Trimming removed 2 bases from V and 5 bases from J; junction bases left unmatched: 10. CDR1 is MGHRA, CDR2 YSYEKL, per germline. DNA of the CDR3: TGCGCCAGCAGCCAAAAAACCGGGACAGGGGTCGAAGATACGCAGTATTTT. Translation gives CASSQKTGTGVEDTQYF.

This chain uses TRBV20-1 with TRBJ2-7, with D maybe TRBD1 (6 bases). The CDR3 has 15 residues. Per the germline V gene, CDR1 is DFQATT and CDR2 is SNEGSKA (reference sequence). V lost 0 bases and J lost 0, with 12 bases in between. The CDR3 spells CSARDAGTNSYEQYF. DNA for the CDR3: TGCAGTGCTAGAGACGCTGGGACAAACTCCTACGAGCAGTACTTC.

The chain couples TRBV6-1 to TRBJ1-1, with a weak D call TRBD1 (6 bases). The CDR3 runs to 14 residues. V was trimmed by 7 bases and J by 3 bases, leaving 15 bases between them. Germline-derived CDR1 and CDR2 are MNHNS and SASEGT. CDR3 sequence reads: CASNLRGPYTEAFF. The CDR3 bases are TGTGCCAGCAACCTCCGGGGGCCCTACACTGAAGCTTTCTTT.

This clonotype has a handful of counts. This rearrangement joins TRBV3-1 to TRBJ2-5, with D possibly being TRBD1 (6 bases). The CDR3 length is 13 residues. The V end lost 5 bases, the J end lost 3 bases, and 10 bases lay between the germline ends. In germline, CDR1 is LGHDT, CDR2 YNNKEL (reference sequence). For the CDR3, the DNA is TGTGCCAGCAGCGAGTGGACAGAAGAGACCCAGTACTTC. This sequence encodes CASSEWTEETQYF.

This clonotype was detected only a few times. The genes are TRBV12-3 or TRBV12-4 and TRBJ2-1, with 13 bases aligning to TRBD2. The CDR3 loop spans 14 amino acids. The V segment lost 6 bases and the J segment 5 bases; nucleotides outside the gene matches: 1. CDR3 DNA: TGTGCCAGCAGGGGACTAGCGGGGAACAATGAGCAGTTCTTC. The encoded protein is CASRGLAGNNEQFF.

The V and J genes are TRBV21-1 and TRBJ1-2. TRBV21-1 is shown as a pseudogene. This CDR3 is built from 15 residues. CDR3 DNA: TGTGCCAGCAGCAAAGCCCCCAGGTTTCCGAATGGCTACACCTTC. Translated, it gives CASSKAPRFPNGYTF.

This clonotype was counted only a few times. The chain recombines TRBV20-1 with TRBJ2-3; 7 bases map to TRBD2. CDR3 length equals 13 residues. Germline V gene sequence: CDR1 DFQATT, CDR2 SNEGSKA (reference sequence). The CDR3 sequence is CRAGAGVADTQYF. CDR3 coding DNA: TGCAGAGCCGGGGCGGGAGTGGCAGATACGCAGTATTTT.

This rearrangement joins TRBV27 to TRBJ2-1, with TRBD1 identical over 8 bases. V shed 5 bases, J shed 3 bases, and the junction held 9 bases outside the gene matches. The CDR3 has 16 residues. Per the germline V gene, CDR1 is MNHEY and CDR2 is SMNVEV (reference sequence). This chain's CDR3 is CASSLTGTGLYNEQFF. As DNA, the CDR3 is TGTGCCAGCAGTCTAACCGGGACAGGCCTCTACAATGAGCAGTTCTTC.

This clonotype showed up just a few times. The J gene is TRBJ2-1, the V gene TRBV28; the match to TRBD2 covers 9 bases. This CDR3 contains 15 residues. With 4 bases clipped from V and 4 bases from J, the junction kept 5 bases outside the gene matches. In germline, CDR1 is MDHEN, CDR2 SYDVKM. The CDR3 loop reads CASSSSAGGYNEQFF. The CDR3 DNA is TGTGCCAGCAGTTCCTCAGCGGGGGGTTACAATGAGCAGTTCTTC.

The rearrangement uses TRBV4-2 and TRBJ2-5; D perhaps matches TRBD1 (6 bases). Germline values: CDR1 LGHNA, CDR2 YNFKEQ. The CDR3 is 15 amino acids. V was clipped by 4 bases and J by 4 bases, with 16 bases between them. CDR3 sequence (DNA): TGTGCCAGCAGCCCTGGAAGGGGGACGAGAGAGACCCAGTACTTC. This sequence encodes CASSPGRGTRETQYF.

In its sample, this clonotype was seen a few times. V is TRBV20-1 and J is TRBJ1-1, with D unclear. The CDR3 runs 15 residues. Germline CDR1 and CDR2: DFQATT and SNEGSKA (reference sequence). Trimming removed 3 bases from V and 0 bases from J, with 14 bases in between. Written as DNA, the CDR3 is TGCAGTGCTAGTTTTTATCGTACGGTGAACACTGAAGCTTTCTTT. This gives the protein CSASFYRTVNTEAFF.